These 25 T cell receptor beta chains came from one sample sequenced in a study of T cell responses to AZD1222 COVID-19 vaccine. The data were produced by immunoSEQ multiplex PCR, yet TCRdb's version contains in-frame clones alone and is incomplete. The sample yields 140,000 to 150,000 clones, 75% to 85% seen once. Material: peripheral blood, obtained on day 0 of MenACWY control vaccination. These receptors originate from an adult in good health.

The sample holds one count of this clone. Here the CDR3 reads CASTPIPGRIGSKSNQPQHF. The CDR3 DNA is TGTGCCAGTACCCCGATCCCAGGGAGAATTGGTAGCAAGAGCAATCAGCCCCAGCATTTT. The rearrangement links TRBV19 to TRBJ1-5; perhaps TRBD1 as D (5 bases). Trimming shortened V by 7 bases and J by 1 base, and 29 bases separated the two germline ends. Germline loops: CDR1 LNHDA, CDR2 SQIVND (reference sequence). The CDR3 contains 20 residues.

A note on this clone: This sequence may be a read error, since a much larger clone differs from it by one base. DNA for the CDR3: TGTGCCAGCAGTCGGACAGGCTATGGCTACACCTTC. Amino acids: CASSRTGYGYTF. The rearrangement uses TRBV28 and TRBJ1-2, with 7 bases fitting TRBD1. CDR1 and CDR2 (germline): MDHEN, SYDVKM. V lost 5 bases, J lost 4 bases, and 1 base stayed unmatched. The CDR3 contains 12 residues.

This chain uses TRBV27 with TRBJ1-1, with D maybe TRBD1 (5 bases). Germline CDR1 reads MNHEY; CDR2 reads SMNVEV (reference sequence). The germline V and J ends were trimmed by 3 bases and 1 base, with 9 bases remaining between them. The CDR3 has 14 amino acids. The CDR3 reads CASSFRAGNTEAFF. CDR3 in DNA: TGTGCCAGCAGTTTCAGGGCCGGGAACACTGAAGCTTTCTTT.

V and J are TRBV3-1 (or the pseudogene TRBV3-2) and TRBJ2-3, with D perhaps assigned TRBD1 or TRBD2 (5 bases each). The CDR3 spans 16 residues. CDR1 and CDR2 from the germline V gene are LGHDT and YNNKEL (reference sequence). With 4 bases removed from V and 0 bases from J, the gap between germline ends came to 14 bases. CDR3 loop: CASSPGTGLSTDTQYF. The CDR3 DNA sequence: TGTGCCAGCAGCCCGGGGACCGGTCTTAGCACAGATACGCAGTATTTT.

This clone occurred once. This chain links TRBV5-5 with TRBJ1-6, with D possibly matching TRBD1 (6 bases). The CDR3 contains 14 residues. Germline CDR1 SGHKS, CDR2 YYEKEE (reference sequence). V lost 4 bases, J lost 4 bases, and 9 bases lay in between. The CDR3 loop reads CASSPDSYNSPLHF. CDR3 in DNA: TGTGCCAGCAGCCCGGACAGTTATAATTCACCCCTCCACTTT.

This chain uses TRBV25-1 with TRBJ2-7, with D possibly matching TRBD1 (5 bases). Trimming took off 8 bases at V and 6 bases at J, with 29 bases between the two ends. This CDR3 contains 17 residues. CDR1 is MGHDK and CDR2 is SYGVNS in the germline V gene. CDR3 sequence reads: CASPYRPPRKGAVEQYF. Here the CDR3 DNA reads TGTGCCAGCCCCTATCGTCCGCCCCGGAAAGGGGCCGTCGAGCAGTACTTC.

The V call is TRBV14, the J call TRBJ1-4; the D gene is possibly TRBD1 (6 bases). This CDR3 is 16 amino acids long. V was clipped by 0 bases and J by 1 base, with 9 bases between them. Germline V gene data show CDR1 as SGHDN and CDR2 as FVKESK. This CDR3 is CASSQEGQKTNEKLFF. The CDR3 bases are TGTGCCAGCAGCCAAGAGGGACAAAAAACTAATGAAAAACTGTTTTTT.

V is TRBV7-9 and J is TRBJ1-2; no reliable D call. Germline CDR1 reads SEHNR; CDR2 reads FQNEAQ (reference sequence). The CDR3 totals 14 residues. Trimming stripped 1 base from V and 0 bases from J, with 6 bases between. The CDR3: CASSLVSANYGYTF. The DNA for the CDR3 is TGTGCCAGCAGCTTAGTCTCCGCTAACTATGGCTACACCTTC. The entire variable domain, with the rest obtained from reference TRBV7-9 and TRBJ1-2, is as follows: DTGVSQNPRHKITKRGQNVTFRCDPISEHNRLYWYRQTLGQGPEFLTYFQNEAQLEKSRLLSDRFSAERPKGSFSTLEIQRTEQGDSAMYLCASSLVSANYGYTFGSGTRLTVV.

The chain links TRBV10-3 to TRBJ1-5, with unresolved D. V shed 5 bases and J shed 3 bases, with 11 bases lying between them. The CDR3 extends over 14 amino acids. The germline gives CDR1 ENHRY, CDR2 SYGVKD. CDR3 nucleotides: TGTGCCATCAGTAAAGATCCCTTCAATCAGCCCCAGCATTTT. It codes for CAISKDPFNQPQHF.

The V call is TRBV5-1, the J call TRBJ1-1, with a weak D call TRBD1 (5 bases). This CDR3 spans 17 amino acids. CDR1 and CDR2 (germline): SGHRS, YFSETQ. Deletions cut 4 bases from V and 5 bases from J, with 24 bases between. The chain's CDR3 is CASSEYHGQGEGTEAFF. The CDR3 region has the DNA TGCGCCAGCAGCGAATACCACGGCCAGGGAGAGGGGACTGAAGCTTTCTTT.

This sequence joins TRBV14 and TRBJ2-1; the D is unclear. The V gene's germline CDR1 is SGHDN and CDR2 FVKESK. Trimming removed 0 bases at V and 2 bases at J, with 11 bases between. This CDR3 region has 16 residues. CDR3 residues: CASSQEWVSPYNEQFF. CDR3 DNA: TGTGCCAGCAGCCAAGAATGGGTATCCCCCTACAATGAGCAGTTCTTC.

J is TRBJ2-5 and V is TRBV15; 13 nucleotides match TRBD2. From germline, CDR1 is LNHNV and CDR2 YYDKDF (reference sequence). The length of the CDR3 is 16 residues. Trimming removed 1 base from V and 5 bases from J; junction bases left unmatched: 4. CDR3 sequence (DNA): TGTGCCACCAGCAGAGGGTCGACTAGCGGGGGGGAGACCCAGTACTTC. Amino acids: CATSRGSTSGGETQYF. Full variable domain (rest looked up from reference TRBV15 and TRBJ2-5): DAMVIQNPRYQVTQFGKPVTLSCSQTLNHNVMYWYQQKSSQAPKLLFHYYDKDFNNEADTPDNFQSRRPNTSFCFLDIRSPGLGDTAMYLCATSRGSTSGGETQYFGPGTRLLVL.

The rearrangement joins TRBV11-2 to TRBJ1-5; D is uncertain. Germline CDR1 is SGHAT and CDR2 is FQNNGV. This CDR3 is built from 14 residues. With 5 bases removed from V and 5 bases from J, the gap between germline ends came to 13 bases. In DNA, the CDR3 is TGTGCCAGCAGCCGAGGCGGAAATTATCAGCCCCAGCATTTT. Amino acids: CASSRGGNYQPQHF.

V usage is TRBV6-1 and J usage is TRBJ1-2, with 8 bases identical to TRBD1. Germline CDR1 is MNHNS and CDR2 is SASEGT. This CDR3 comprises 16 residues. J lost 6 bases, V lost 2 bases, and 11 bases had no gene match. The CDR3 DNA sequence: TGTGCCAGCAGTGAAAATCTGGGGATGACAGGGGATGGCTACACCTTC. This gives the protein CASSENLGMTGDGYTF.

V gene TRBV7-8 combines with J gene TRBJ1-1; perhaps TRBD1 as D (5 bases). This CDR3 is built from 15 residues. V was clipped by 5 bases and J by 0 bases, with 13 bases between them. Germline V gene lookup returns CDR1 SGHVS and CDR2 FQNEAQ. CDR3 protein: CASSPRGTMNTEAFF. CDR3 nucleotide sequence: TGTGCCAGCAGCCCGAGAGGGACTATGAACACTGAAGCTTTCTTT.

V and J are TRBV3-1 (or the pseudogene TRBV3-2) and TRBJ1-5, with 7 positions matching TRBD1. The germline gives CDR1 LGHDT, CDR2 YNNKEL (reference sequence). The junction had 3 bases not matched to a gene; V was cut back by 6 bases and J by 4 bases. This CDR3 is built from 13 residues. The CDR3 nucleotides are TGTGCCAGCAGTCGACAGGGTAATCAGCCCCAGCATTTT. Protein sequence: CASSRQGNQPQHF.

The chain is built from TRBV19 and TRBJ2-1; D remains unclear. The ends were cut back, 7 bases at V and 1 base at J, with 17 bases in the middle. The CDR3 contains 16 residues. Germline V gene data show CDR1 as LNHDA and CDR2 as SQIVND (reference sequence). Written as DNA, the CDR3 is TGTGCCAGTAAATCCGGCGCCCTGGCTTCCTACAATGAGCAGTTCTTC. This gives the protein CASKSGALASYNEQFF.

The chain has TRBV24-1 and TRBJ2-5, with D possibly being TRBD1 or TRBD2 (6 bases each). The CDR3 consists of 15 residues. The germline V gene has CDR1 KGHDR and CDR2 SFDVKD. Deletions cut 4 bases from V and 2 bases from J, with 13 bases between. CDR3 bases: TGTGCCACCAGTGACCCCCGGGGGCCACAAGAGACCCAGTACTTC. Translated, it gives CATSDPRGPQETQYF.

This clone came up once. The V gene is TRBV2, the J gene TRBJ2-7; D is undetermined. Germline V CDR1 and CDR2: SNHLY, FYNNEI. This CDR3 region has 12 residues. V was pared by 7 bases and J by 3 bases, with 10 bases between. Here the CDR3 reads CASNPGNYEQYF. CDR3 sequence (DNA): TGTGCCAGCAACCCGGGTAACTACGAGCAGTACTTC.

This chain uses TRBV4-1 with TRBJ1-3; the D gene is possibly TRBD1 (6 bases). Germline V gene data show CDR1 as MGHRA and CDR2 as YSYEKL. CDR3 size: 15 residues. Trimming removed 2 bases at V and 0 bases at J, with 8 bases between. This CDR3 is CASSQTGSSGNTIYF. CDR3 DNA sequence: TGCGCCAGCAGCCAAACAGGGAGCTCTGGAAACACCATATATTTT.

On this clone itself: The same CDR3 is also encoded by other DNA sequences in this sample. The chain links TRBV29-1 to TRBJ2-5, with D perhaps TRBD2 (6 bases). This CDR3 is 13 amino acids long. Trimming stripped 4 bases from V and 5 bases from J, with 14 bases between. Germline V gene lookup returns CDR1 SQVTM and CDR2 ANQGSEA. The CDR3 loop is CSVVGGRMETQYF. The CDR3 DNA follows: TGCAGCGTTGTTGGGGGGAGGATGGAGACCCAGTACTTC.

The chain combines TRBV27 with TRBJ1-2, with 7 bases aligning to TRBD1. Germline V gives CDR1 MNHEY, CDR2 SMNVEV (reference sequence). The CDR3 extends over 13 amino acids. Losses at the gene ends were 5 bases for V and 8 bases for J; bases not matched to a gene: 8. The CDR3 nucleotides read TGTGCCAGCAGTCCGACAGGGCCTTTAGGCTACACCTTC. Its translation: CASSPTGPLGYTF.

The chain carries TRBV11-2 and TRBJ1-6, with a tentative D call TRBD1 (6 bases). CDR1 and CDR2 (germline): SGHAT, FQNNGV. The CDR3 totals 18 residues. Trimming stripped 4 bases from V and 0 bases from J, with 16 bases between. The CDR3 sequence: CASSSPGHRSSYNSPLHF. DNA for the CDR3: TGTGCCAGCAGCTCCCCGGGACATCGGAGCTCCTATAATTCACCCCTCCACTTT.

This sequence joins TRBV3-1 (or the pseudogene TRBV3-2) and TRBJ1-6; D remains ambiguous. The CDR3 consists of 11 residues. CDR1 is LGHDT, CDR2 YNNKEL, per germline (reference sequence). Trimming stripped 6 bases from V and 12 bases from J, with 9 bases between. The CDR3: CASRHFGPLHF. The CDR3 DNA reads as TGTGCCAGCAGACATTTCGGACCCCTCCACTTT.

The count of this clone is one. This chain links TRBV19 with TRBJ1-1, with 10 nucleotides matching TRBD1. The junction had 0 bases not matched to a gene; V was cut back by 4 bases and J by 1 base. Germline assignment: CDR1 LNHDA and CDR2 SQIVND (reference sequence). The CDR3 has 14 amino acids. The CDR3 coding sequence is TGTGCCAGTAGTAGACAGGGGGCGAACACTGAAGCTTTCTTT. It translates to CASSRQGANTEAFF. The whole variable domain, remainder taken from reference TRBV19 and TRBJ1-1, is DGGITQSPKYLFRKEGQNVTLSCEQNLNHDAMYWYRQDPGQGLRLIYYSQIVNDFQKGDIAEGYSVSREKKESFPLTVTSAQKNPTAFYLCASSRQGANTEAFFGQGTRLTVV.